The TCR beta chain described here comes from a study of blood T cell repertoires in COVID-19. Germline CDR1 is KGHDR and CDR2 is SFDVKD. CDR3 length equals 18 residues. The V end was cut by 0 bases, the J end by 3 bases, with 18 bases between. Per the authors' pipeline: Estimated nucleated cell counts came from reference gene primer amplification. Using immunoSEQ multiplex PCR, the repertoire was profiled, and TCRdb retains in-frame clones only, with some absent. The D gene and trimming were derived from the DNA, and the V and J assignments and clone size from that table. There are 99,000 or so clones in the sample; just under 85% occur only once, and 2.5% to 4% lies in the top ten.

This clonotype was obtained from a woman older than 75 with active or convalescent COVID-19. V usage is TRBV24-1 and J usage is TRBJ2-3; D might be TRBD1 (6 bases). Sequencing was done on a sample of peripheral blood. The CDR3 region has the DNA TGTGCCACCAGTGATTTGCCGAAACAGGGAGAGAGGACAGATACGCAGTATTTT. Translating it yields CATSDLPKQGERTDTQYF.